Following are 11 T cell receptor beta chains from one sample sequenced in a study of blood T cell repertoires in COVID-19. Measured with immunoSEQ multiplex PCR; TCRdb has only the in-frame clones, and not every one. Of a few hundred thousand clones detected, approximately 89% appear once; the ten largest clones hold roughly 2.5%. The sequencing sample was made of peripheral blood. The source is a woman in her forties or fifties with acute or convalescent COVID-19.

The chain couples TRBV30 to TRBJ2-7, with D possibly TRBD1 on 5 matching bases. V shed 0 bases and J shed 6 bases, with 15 bases lying between them. There are 14 residues in the CDR3. Germline values: CDR1 GTSNPN, CDR2 SVGIG (reference sequence). This CDR3 is CAWSVEQGIREQYF. The CDR3 DNA reads TGTGCCTGGAGTGTCGAGCAGGGTATACGCGAGCAGTACTTC.

The chain links TRBV5-1 to TRBJ2-2; D is perhaps TRBD1 (5 bases). Deletions cut 2 bases from V and 0 bases from J, with 8 bases between. Per germline, CDR1 SGHRS and CDR2 YFSETQ. This CDR3 is 15 amino acids long. The CDR3 region has the DNA TGCGCCAGCAGCTTTTACAGGCCGAACACCGGGGAGCTGTTTTTT. It yields the protein CASSFYRPNTGELFF.

This clone was counted a few times. This rearrangement joins TRBV19 to TRBJ2-1; D gene ambiguous. CDR3 length: 16 amino acids. The V gene lost 7 bases and the J gene lost 4 bases, with 20 bases spanning the gap. CDR1 is LNHDA and CDR2 is SQIVND in the germline V gene (reference sequence). CDR3 region: CASTESPVWSYNEQFF. DNA of the CDR3: TGTGCCAGTACTGAATCTCCGGTTTGGAGTTACAATGAGCAGTTCTTC.

Written as DNA, the CDR3 is TGTGCCACCAGTGACCCGCTCTTAGCGGGAGGGATCGATGAGCAGTTCTTC. The encoded protein is CATSDPLLAGGIDEQFF. J is TRBJ2-1 and V is TRBV24-1; TRBD2 matches 11 bases. This CDR3 comprises 17 residues. Germline CDR1 is KGHDR and CDR2 is SFDVKD. J was trimmed by 8 bases and V by 4 bases; bases with no gene match: 12.

This chain joins TRBV7-2 and TRBJ2-7, with a tentative D call TRBD1 (6 bases). V was shortened by 4 bases and J by 6 bases, with 19 bases between the two germline ends. The germline CDR1 and CDR2 sequences are SGHTA and FQGNSA. This CDR3 is built from 15 residues. The CDR3 spells CASSYLGGRYGEQYF. The CDR3 DNA reads TGTGCCAGCAGCTACCTTGGGGGCCGGTACGGCGAGCAGTACTTC.

This clone has only a few counts. This chain uses TRBV2 with TRBJ1-4, with D possibly being TRBD1 (6 bases). CDR1 is SNHLY and CDR2 is FYNNEI in the germline V gene. The V end lost 6 bases, the J end lost 7 bases, and 15 bases lay between the germline ends. The CDR3 is 14 amino acids. The CDR3 region is CASRKREGGEKLFF. The CDR3 DNA reads as TGTGCCAGCAGAAAAAGGGAGGGGGGTGAAAAACTGTTTTTT.

The genes are TRBV5-4 and TRBJ2-5; D possibly corresponds to TRBD1 (5 bases). The CDR3 is made up of 13 amino acids. Germline CDR1 is SGHNT and CDR2 is YYREEE (reference sequence). V was cut by 4 bases and J by 5 bases, with 12 bases left in between. Written as DNA, the CDR3 is TGTGCCAGCAGCCCCGCAGGGTTTGAGACCCAGTACTTC. This sequence encodes CASSPAGFETQYF.

In nucleotides, the CDR3 is TGCAGCGGCACAGGGCTGAACACTGAAGCTTTCTTT. It codes for CSGTGLNTEAFF. V gene TRBV29-1 combines with J gene TRBJ1-1; tentative D call: TRBD1 (6 bases). This CDR3 region has 12 residues. Germline CDR1 and CDR2: SQVTM and ANQGSEA. Trimming shortened V by 7 bases and J by 0 bases, and 9 bases separated the two germline ends.

The genes are TRBV18 and TRBJ2-2, with 8 positions matching TRBD2. The CDR3 contains 16 residues. V shed 6 bases and J 1 base; nucleotides not matched to a gene: 7. Germline-derived CDR1 and CDR2 are KGHSH and LQKENI. CDR3 sequence reads: CASSTSTSGNTGELFF. The CDR3, as DNA: TGTGCCAGCTCGACCAGTACTAGCGGGAACACCGGGGAGCTGTTTTTT.

This chain uses TRBV5-1 with TRBJ1-5; D gene uncertain. Germline CDR1 reads SGHRS; CDR2 reads YFSETQ. This CDR3 comprises 13 residues. V gave up 0 bases and J gave up 11 bases, with 12 bases separating them. This CDR3 is CASSLGAQSAQHF. The CDR3 nucleotides are TGCGCCAGCAGCTTGGGTGCACAATCAGCCCAGCATTTT.

The V and J genes are TRBV5-5 and TRBJ2-1; 8 bases line up with TRBD2. Germline trimming cut 2 bases from V and 3 bases from J; bases unmatched to any gene: 4. Germline V gene lookup returns CDR1 SGHKS and CDR2 YYEKEE (reference sequence). This CDR3 region has 15 residues. This chain's CDR3 is CASSFSGGNYNEQFF. The CDR3 DNA sequence: TGTGCCAGCAGCTTCAGCGGGGGCAACTACAATGAGCAGTTCTTC.